Presented here are 24 T cell receptor beta chains from one specimen sequenced in a study of CD8+ T cells in alopecia areata. Investigators isolated RNA and reverse transcribed it into cDNA to act as the sequencing template. Assay: immunoSEQ multiplex PCR; the TCRdb copy retains only in-frame clones and omits some. The profile shows some 200,000 clones, around two fifths of them singletons. Specified treatment: oral pan-JAK inhibitor, 5-10 mg twice daily. The sequenced sample was CD4+ T cells sorted from blood, obtained around week 36, from a patient treated with tofacitinib. These receptors all come from a human donor with alopecia areata.

This clone was counted at least ten times. The rearrangement links TRBV11-2 to TRBJ2-6, with 12 positions matching TRBD2. V dropped 7 bases and J dropped 2; count of bases not matched to a gene: 9. CDR3 size: 18 residues. CDR1 SGHAT and CDR2 FQNNGV come from the germline V gene. CDR3 DNA: TGTGCCAGCACCCAAACGGGACTAGCGGGCCCTGGGGCCAACGTCCTGACTTTC. It encodes CASTQTGLAGPGANVLTF.

A word on this clone: One end of the junction fails to match germline, which may point to a read error. V usage is TRBV4-1 and J usage is TRBJ2-5, with D unresolved. This CDR3 spans 10 amino acids. Germline CDR1 and CDR2: MGHRA and YSYEKL. CDR3 DNA sequence: TGCGCAAGCAGCCCAGAGACCCAGTACTTC. This gives the protein CASSPETQYF.

This clone was counted ten times or more. V gene TRBV29-1 combines with J gene TRBJ1-1; possible D gene TRBD1, 6 bases. Trimming pared 3 bases from V and 4 bases from J, leaving 15 bases between. Germline V gene sequence: CDR1 SQVTM, CDR2 ANQGSEA. The CDR3 is made up of 14 amino acids. The CDR3 sequence: CSVDGGRSATEAFF. The CDR3 region has the DNA TGCAGCGTTGATGGGGGGCGGTCGGCCACTGAAGCTTTCTTT.

The chain carries TRBV18 and TRBJ2-5; no clear D. This CDR3 has 14 residues. Germline V gives CDR1 KGHSH, CDR2 LQKENI. Trimming took off 6 bases at V and 2 bases at J, with 13 bases between the two ends. CDR3 residues: CASSGRAHQETQYF. The CDR3 region has the DNA TGTGCCAGCTCGGGCAGAGCGCATCAAGAGACCCAGTACTTC.

This rearrangement joins TRBV6-1 to TRBJ2-1, with TRBD2 identical over 10 bases. This CDR3 comprises 11 residues. The trim removed 6 bases at V and 16 bases at J, leaving 6 bases unmatched. Germline V gene sequence: CDR1 MNHNS, CDR2 SASEGT. CDR3 nucleotide sequence: TGTGCCAGCAGACAAAGCGGGAGGGCCTTCTTC. This gives the protein CASRQSGRAFF.

Remarks on this clone: This CDR3 is also generated by other DNA sequences in the sample. The rearrangement uses TRBV29-1 and TRBJ2-3; D is undetermined. The V gene lost 3 bases and the J gene lost 1 base, with 11 bases spanning the gap. From germline, CDR1 is SQVTM and CDR2 ANQGSEA. This CDR3 contains 14 residues. CDR3 loop: CSVDPGRGTDTQYF. The CDR3 DNA reads as TGCAGCGTTGACCCAGGAAGGGGCACAGATACGCAGTATTTT.

The V and J genes are TRBV29-1 and TRBJ2-1; 11 nucleotides line up with TRBD1. Germline V gene data show CDR1 as SQVTM and CDR2 as ANQGSEA. The CDR3 has 16 amino acids. V was pared by 3 bases and J by 4 bases, with 8 bases of the junction left unmatched. The CDR3 nucleotides are TGCAGCGTTGATTTGACCGGGACAGGGGGATACAATGAGCAGTTCTTC. Translation gives CSVDLTGTGGYNEQFF.

V and J are TRBV30 and TRBJ1-2; no clear D gene. The V end lost 3 bases, the J end lost 2 bases, and 4 bases lay between the germline ends. This CDR3 comprises 11 residues. Germline lookup yields CDR1 GTSNPN and CDR2 SVGIG (reference sequence). The CDR3 spells CAWSRNYGYTF. CDR3 sequence (DNA): TGTGCCTGGAGCCGGAACTATGGCTACACCTTC. Together with reference TRBV30 and TRBJ1-2, the CDR3 gives the full variable domain: SQTIHQWPATLVQPVGSPLSLECTVEGTSNPNLYWYRQAAGRGLQLLFYSVGIGQISSEVPQNLSASRPQDRQFILSSKKLLLSDSGFYLCAWSRNYGYTFGSGTRLTVV.

This chain joins TRBV6-5 and TRBJ1-2; TRBD1 is a possible D gene (6 bases). The CDR3 is 13 residues long. The ends were cut back, 1 base at V and 6 bases at J, with 9 bases in the middle. Germline CDR1 reads MNHEY; CDR2 reads SVGAGI. CDR3 region: CASSYLAGDGYTF. CDR3 bases: TGTGCCAGCAGTTACTTAGCAGGGGATGGCTACACCTTC.

The V call is TRBV18, the J call TRBJ2-7; maybe TRBD1 (5 bases). V lost 3 bases to trimming and J lost 0 bases, with 12 bases between them. CDR1 is KGHSH, CDR2 LQKENI, per germline. The CDR3 contains 15 residues. The CDR3 sequence: CASSPLQGSSYEQYF. CDR3 nucleotides: TGTGCCAGCTCACCTCTGCAGGGAAGCTCCTACGAGCAGTACTTC.

The chain has TRBV19 and TRBJ2-5; 7 bases are shared with TRBD1. The CDR3 has 14 residues. V lost 4 bases to trimming and J lost 4 bases; unmatched junction nucleotides: 6. CDR1 is LNHDA and CDR2 is SQIVND in the germline V gene (reference sequence). CDR3 sequence (DNA): TGTGCCAGTAGTAGGACAGGAGGAAGAGAGACCCAGTACTTC. It codes for CASSRTGGRETQYF. The full variable domain, in which reference TRBV19 and TRBJ2-5 provide the parts outside the CDR3, is DGGITQSPKYLFRKEGQNVTLSCEQNLNHDAMYWYRQDPGQGLRLIYYSQIVNDFQKGDIAEGYSVSREKKESFPLTVTSAQKNPTAFYLCASSRTGGRETQYFGPGTRLLVL.

This clone was recorded once. The chain is built from TRBV7-9 and TRBJ2-5; D may be TRBD2 (6 bases). This CDR3 spans 14 amino acids. Germline V gives CDR1 SEHNR, CDR2 FQNEAQ (reference sequence). The V and J ends lost 2 bases and 6 bases respectively, with 13 bases between them. CDR3 in DNA: TGTGCCAGCAGCTTAAGTGGTAGCGGAAAGACCCAGTACTTC. Its translation is CASSLSGSGKTQYF.

The V gene is TRBV19, the J gene TRBJ2-1; weak D call: TRBD2 (6 bases). This CDR3 is 14 amino acids long. The germline CDR1 and CDR2 sequences are LNHDA and SQIVND (reference sequence). Trimming cost V 3 bases and J 8 bases, with 14 bases left between them. The CDR3 coding sequence is TGTGCCAGTAGTATCGCGGGACCTTGGGATGAGCAGTTCTTC. Translated: CASSIAGPWDEQFF. The complete variable domain, with remaining parts taken from reference TRBV19 and TRBJ2-1, reads DGGITQSPKYLFRKEGQNVTLSCEQNLNHDAMYWYRQDPGQGLRLIYYSQIVNDFQKGDIAEGYSVSREKKESFPLTVTSAQKNPTAFYLCASSIAGPWDEQFFGPGTRLTVL.

The chain carries TRBV30 and TRBJ1-2; D not resolved. Trimming pared 6 bases from V and 3 bases from J, leaving 11 bases between. There are 12 residues in the CDR3. The germline V gene encodes CDR1 GTSNPN and CDR2 SVGIG (reference sequence). CDR3 nucleotide sequence: TGTGCCTGTACACCAGGCCACTATGGCTACACCTTC. Its translation: CACTPGHYGYTF.

This clone was counted between two and nine times. V gene TRBV29-1 combines with J gene TRBJ2-5; D not certain. Deletions cut 5 bases from V and 3 bases from J, with 10 bases between. Per the germline V gene, CDR1 is SQVTM and CDR2 is ANQGSEA. The CDR3 runs to 12 residues. The CDR3 loop reads CSVRGTEETQYF. In nucleotides, the CDR3 is TGCAGCGTTAGAGGCACCGAAGAGACCCAGTACTTC.

This clone came up once. This sequence joins TRBV6-5 and TRBJ2-3; D is undetermined. V lost 10 bases to trimming and J lost 6 bases, with 11 bases between them. Germline V gene sequence: CDR1 MNHEY, CDR2 SVGAGI. The CDR3 totals 11 residues. The CDR3 bases are TGTGCCATCCGCCGTGGGGATACGCAGTATTTT. Protein sequence: CAIRRGDTQYF.

V is TRBV11-1 and J is TRBJ2-2; TRBD1 matches 11 bases. The length of the CDR3 is 17 residues. V dropped 5 bases and J dropped 6; count of bases not matched to a gene: 11. Germline V gives CDR1 SGHAT, CDR2 FQDESV (reference sequence). The CDR3 DNA follows: TGTGCCAGCAGCCCGAGAACCGGGACAGGGGGAGCCGGGGAGCTGTTTTTT. Translation: CASSPRTGTGGAGELFF. Combining the CDR3 with reference TRBV11-1 and TRBJ2-2 gives the whole variable domain EAEVAQSPRYKITEKSQAVAFWCDPISGHATLYWYRQILGQGPELLVQFQDESVVDDSQLPKDRFSAERLKGVDSTLKIQPAELGDSAMYLCASSPRTGTGGAGELFFGEGSRLTVL.

This clone was counted a few times. This chain joins TRBV5-1 and TRBJ2-5, with D perhaps TRBD2 (5 bases). Between the trimmed V and J ends, which lost 0 bases and 3 bases, there was a span of 18 bases. Germline V gene data show CDR1 as SGHRS and CDR2 as YFSETQ. The CDR3 is 17 amino acids. The CDR3 DNA is TGCGCCAGCAGCTTGGCTCCGGGGTTTGGAGGAGAAGAGACCCAGTACTTC. This encodes CASSLAPGFGGEETQYF.

The chain couples TRBV28 to TRBJ1-2, with 9 bases fitting TRBD1. Germline V lookup: CDR1 MDHEN, CDR2 SYDVKM. CDR3 length: 12 residues. V gave up 5 bases and J gave up 9 bases; unmatched junction bases: 4. The CDR3 DNA reads as TGTGCCAGCAGTACAGGGGGCAGGAGCTACACCTTC. Amino acid sequence: CASSTGGRSYTF.

The chain carries TRBV30 and TRBJ1-5; D call uncertain. Trimming took off 0 bases at V and 4 bases at J, with 13 bases between the two ends. The CDR3 is 15 residues long. The germline V gene encodes CDR1 GTSNPN and CDR2 SVGIG (reference sequence). The chain's CDR3 is CAWSVRALANQPQHF. In DNA, the CDR3 is TGTGCCTGGAGTGTAAGAGCATTGGCTAATCAGCCCCAGCATTTT.

CDR3 in amino acids: CAWSVGSVQETQYF. The CDR3 DNA is TGTGCCTGGAGTGTAGGCAGTGTTCAAGAGACCCAGTACTTC. The V and J genes are TRBV30 and TRBJ2-5; D ambiguous. The V gene lost 0 bases and the J gene lost 2 bases, with 10 bases spanning the gap. This CDR3 region has 14 residues. Germline V gene sequence: CDR1 GTSNPN, CDR2 SVGIG (reference sequence). Full variable domain (rest looked up from reference TRBV30 and TRBJ2-5): SQTIHQWPATLVQPVGSPLSLECTVEGTSNPNLYWYRQAAGRGLQLLFYSVGIGQISSEVPQNLSASRPQDRQFILSSKKLLLSDSGFYLCAWSVGSVQETQYFGPGTRLLVL.

The chain links TRBV7-2 to TRBJ2-7; D could derive from TRBD1 or TRBD2 (5 bases each). Between the trimmed V and J ends, which lost 1 base and 10 bases, there was a span of 8 bases. The CDR3 covers 11 residues. CDR1 is SGHTA and CDR2 is FQGNSA in the germline V gene. The CDR3 loop is CASSLGGRQYF. The CDR3 bases are TGTGCCAGCAGCTTAGGGGGACGACAGTACTTC.

This chain connects TRBV7-2 to TRBJ1-1; 7 bases fit TRBD1. This CDR3 contains 14 residues. The V gene's germline CDR1 is SGHTA and CDR2 FQGNSA. J was trimmed by 4 bases and V by 6 bases; bases with no gene match: 8. CDR3 sequence: CASRPGGSGTEAFF. CDR3 in DNA: TGTGCCAGCAGGCCAGGGGGTAGCGGCACTGAAGCTTTCTTT.

The genes are TRBV7-2 and TRBJ1-5; D may be TRBD1 (5 bases). CDR1 is SGHTA and CDR2 is FQGNSA in the germline V gene. The CDR3 length is 14 residues. V dropped 6 bases and J dropped 4 bases, with 13 bases sitting between them. The CDR3 spells CASRSPGLNQPQHF. DNA of the CDR3: TGTGCCAGCAGATCCCCAGGGTTAAATCAGCCCCAGCATTTT.